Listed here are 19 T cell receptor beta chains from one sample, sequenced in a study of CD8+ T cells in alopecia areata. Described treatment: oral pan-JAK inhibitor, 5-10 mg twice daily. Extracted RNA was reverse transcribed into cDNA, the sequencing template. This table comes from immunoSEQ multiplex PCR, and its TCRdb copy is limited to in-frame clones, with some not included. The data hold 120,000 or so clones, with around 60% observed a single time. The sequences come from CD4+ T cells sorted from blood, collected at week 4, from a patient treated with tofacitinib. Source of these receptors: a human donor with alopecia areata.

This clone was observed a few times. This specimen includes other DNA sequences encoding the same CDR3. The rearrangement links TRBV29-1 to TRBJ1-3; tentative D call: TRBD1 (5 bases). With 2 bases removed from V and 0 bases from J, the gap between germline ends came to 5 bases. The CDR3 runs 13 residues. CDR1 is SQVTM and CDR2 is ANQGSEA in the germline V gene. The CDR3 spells CSVERGSGNTIYF. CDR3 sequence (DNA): TGCAGCGTTGAAAGGGGCTCTGGAAACACCATATATTTT.

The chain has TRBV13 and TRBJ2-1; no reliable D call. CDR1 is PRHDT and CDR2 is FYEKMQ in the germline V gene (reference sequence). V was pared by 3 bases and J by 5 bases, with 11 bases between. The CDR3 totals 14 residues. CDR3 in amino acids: CASSFVTTNNEQFF. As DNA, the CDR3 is TGTGCCAGCAGCTTCGTGACAACCAACAATGAGCAGTTCTTC.

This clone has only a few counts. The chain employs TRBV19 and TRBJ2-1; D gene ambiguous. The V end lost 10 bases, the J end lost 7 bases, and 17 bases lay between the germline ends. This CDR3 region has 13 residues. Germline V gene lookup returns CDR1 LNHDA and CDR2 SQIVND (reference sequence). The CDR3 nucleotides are TGTGCCACCCAGTCCCACATGGGGAATGAGCAGTTCTTC. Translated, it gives CATQSHMGNEQFF. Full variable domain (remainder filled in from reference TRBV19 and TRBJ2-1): DGGITQSPKYLFRKEGQNVTLSCEQNLNHDAMYWYRQDPGQGLRLIYYSQIVNDFQKGDIAEGYSVSREKKESFPLTVTSAQKNPTAFYLCATQSHMGNEQFFGPGTRLTVL.

CDR3 DNA sequence: TGCAGCGTTTCTACTAGGGTGCAAGAGACCCAGTACTTC. Translating gives CSVSTRVQETQYF. The gene calls are TRBV29-1 and TRBJ2-5; D is perhaps TRBD2 (5 bases). The CDR3 is 13 amino acids. Trimming left V 5 bases short and J 2 bases short, with 12 bases between. Germline V gives CDR1 SQVTM, CDR2 ANQGSEA.

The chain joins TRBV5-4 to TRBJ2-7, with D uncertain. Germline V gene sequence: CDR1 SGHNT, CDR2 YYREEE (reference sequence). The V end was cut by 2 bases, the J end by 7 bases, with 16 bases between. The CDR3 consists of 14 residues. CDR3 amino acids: CASSLKTAPKEQYF. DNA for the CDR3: TGTGCCAGCAGCTTAAAGACGGCCCCTAAGGAGCAGTACTTC. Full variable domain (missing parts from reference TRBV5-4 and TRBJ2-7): ETGVTQSPTHLIKTRGQQVTLRCSSQSGHNTVSWYQQALGQGPQFIFQYYREEENGRGNFPPRFSGLQFPNYSSELNVNALELDDSALYLCASSLKTAPKEQYFGPGTRLTVT.

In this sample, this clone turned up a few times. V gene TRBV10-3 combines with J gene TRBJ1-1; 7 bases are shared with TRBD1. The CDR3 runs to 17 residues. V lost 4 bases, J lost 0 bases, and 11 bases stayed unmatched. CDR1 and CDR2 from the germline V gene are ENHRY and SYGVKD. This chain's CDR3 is CAISATGSPTMNTEAFF. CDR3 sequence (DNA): TGTGCCATCAGTGCGACAGGGTCTCCCACTATGAACACTGAAGCTTTCTTT.

CDR3 in amino acids: CASSFDPGRADTQYF. The CDR3 DNA reads as TGTGCCAGCAGTTTCGACCCAGGGAGGGCAGATACGCAGTATTTT. The chain couples TRBV28 to TRBJ2-3; 7 positions agree with TRBD2. The CDR3 totals 15 residues. CDR1 is MDHEN, CDR2 SYDVKM, per germline. V shed 3 bases and J 4 bases; nucleotides not matched to a gene: 7.

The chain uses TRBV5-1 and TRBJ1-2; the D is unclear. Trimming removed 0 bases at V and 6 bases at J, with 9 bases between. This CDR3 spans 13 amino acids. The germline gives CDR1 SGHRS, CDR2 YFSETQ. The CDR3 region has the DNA TGCGCCAGCAGCTTGGGGAGGGTTGATGGCTACACCTTC. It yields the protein CASSLGRVDGYTF.

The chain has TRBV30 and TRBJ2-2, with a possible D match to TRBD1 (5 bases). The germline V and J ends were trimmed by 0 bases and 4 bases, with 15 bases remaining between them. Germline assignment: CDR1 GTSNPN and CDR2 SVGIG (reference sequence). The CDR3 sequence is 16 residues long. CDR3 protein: CAWSVMWQGGTGELFF. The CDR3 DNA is TGTGCCTGGAGTGTAATGTGGCAGGGTGGCACCGGGGAGCTGTTTTTT. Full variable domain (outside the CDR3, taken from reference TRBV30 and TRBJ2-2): SQTIHQWPATLVQPVGSPLSLECTVEGTSNPNLYWYRQAAGRGLQLLFYSVGIGQISSEVPQNLSASRPQDRQFILSSKKLLLSDSGFYLCAWSVMWQGGTGELFFGEGSRLTVL.

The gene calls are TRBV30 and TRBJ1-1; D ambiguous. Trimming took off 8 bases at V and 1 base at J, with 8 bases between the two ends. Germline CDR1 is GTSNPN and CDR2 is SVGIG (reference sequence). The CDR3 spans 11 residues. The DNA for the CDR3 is TGTGCCGTCGGACCGAACACTGAAGCTTTCTTT. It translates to CAVGPNTEAFF.

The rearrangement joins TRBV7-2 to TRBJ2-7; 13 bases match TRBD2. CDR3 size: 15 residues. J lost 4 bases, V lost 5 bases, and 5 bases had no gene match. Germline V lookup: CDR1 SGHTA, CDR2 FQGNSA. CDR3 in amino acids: CASSEGLAGTYEQYF. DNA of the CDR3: TGTGCCAGCAGCGAGGGACTAGCGGGAACATACGAGCAGTACTTC.

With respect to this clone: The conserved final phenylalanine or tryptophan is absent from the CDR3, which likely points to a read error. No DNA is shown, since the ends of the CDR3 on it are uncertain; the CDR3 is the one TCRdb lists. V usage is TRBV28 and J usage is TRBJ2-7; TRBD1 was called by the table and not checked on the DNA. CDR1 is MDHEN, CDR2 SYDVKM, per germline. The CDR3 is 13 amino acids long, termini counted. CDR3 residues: CASSQHGQGRVGL.

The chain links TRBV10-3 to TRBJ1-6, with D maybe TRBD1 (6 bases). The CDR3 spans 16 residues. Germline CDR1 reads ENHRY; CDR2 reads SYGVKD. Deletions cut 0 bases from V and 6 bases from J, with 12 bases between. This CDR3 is CAISESRGAGNSPLHF. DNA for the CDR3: TGTGCCATCAGTGAGTCCCGGGGGGCAGGTAATTCACCCCTCCACTTT.

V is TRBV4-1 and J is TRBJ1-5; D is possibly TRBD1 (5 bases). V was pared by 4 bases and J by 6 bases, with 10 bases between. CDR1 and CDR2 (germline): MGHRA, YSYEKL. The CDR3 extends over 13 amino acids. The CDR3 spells CASSRARAQPQHF. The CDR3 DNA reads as TGCGCCAGCAGCCGGGCCAGGGCTCAGCCCCAGCATTTT.

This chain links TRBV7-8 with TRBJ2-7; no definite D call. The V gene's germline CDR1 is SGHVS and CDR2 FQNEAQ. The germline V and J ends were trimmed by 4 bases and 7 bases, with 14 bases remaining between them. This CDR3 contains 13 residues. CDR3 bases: TGTGCCAGCAGCTCCTCGACACATCTGGAGCAGTACTTC. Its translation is CASSSSTHLEQYF.

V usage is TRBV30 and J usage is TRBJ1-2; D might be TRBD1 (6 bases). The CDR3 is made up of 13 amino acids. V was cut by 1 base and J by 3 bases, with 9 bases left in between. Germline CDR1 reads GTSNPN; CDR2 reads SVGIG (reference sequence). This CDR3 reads CAWSGPGDYGYTF. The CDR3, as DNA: TGTGCCTGGAGTGGCCCAGGGGACTATGGCTACACCTTC.

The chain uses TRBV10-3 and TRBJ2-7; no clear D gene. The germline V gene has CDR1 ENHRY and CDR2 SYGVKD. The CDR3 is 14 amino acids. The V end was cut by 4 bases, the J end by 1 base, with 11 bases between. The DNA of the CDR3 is TGTGCCATCAGTGGTTCGCCAGAATCCTACGAGCAGTACTTC. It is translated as CAISGSPESYEQYF.

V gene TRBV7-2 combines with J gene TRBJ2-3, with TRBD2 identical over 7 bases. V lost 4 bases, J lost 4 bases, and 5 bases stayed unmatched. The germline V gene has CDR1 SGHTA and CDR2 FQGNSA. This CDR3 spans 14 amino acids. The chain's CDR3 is CASSWGGRADTQYF. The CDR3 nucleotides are TGTGCCAGCAGCTGGGGAGGGCGTGCAGATACGCAGTATTTT.

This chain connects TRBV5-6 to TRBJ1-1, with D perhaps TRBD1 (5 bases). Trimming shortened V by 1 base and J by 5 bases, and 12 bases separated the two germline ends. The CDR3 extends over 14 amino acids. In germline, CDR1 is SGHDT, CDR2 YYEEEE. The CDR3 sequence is CASSLSEGQTEAFF. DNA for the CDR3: TGTGCCAGCAGCTTGTCAGAGGGGCAGACTGAAGCTTTCTTT.